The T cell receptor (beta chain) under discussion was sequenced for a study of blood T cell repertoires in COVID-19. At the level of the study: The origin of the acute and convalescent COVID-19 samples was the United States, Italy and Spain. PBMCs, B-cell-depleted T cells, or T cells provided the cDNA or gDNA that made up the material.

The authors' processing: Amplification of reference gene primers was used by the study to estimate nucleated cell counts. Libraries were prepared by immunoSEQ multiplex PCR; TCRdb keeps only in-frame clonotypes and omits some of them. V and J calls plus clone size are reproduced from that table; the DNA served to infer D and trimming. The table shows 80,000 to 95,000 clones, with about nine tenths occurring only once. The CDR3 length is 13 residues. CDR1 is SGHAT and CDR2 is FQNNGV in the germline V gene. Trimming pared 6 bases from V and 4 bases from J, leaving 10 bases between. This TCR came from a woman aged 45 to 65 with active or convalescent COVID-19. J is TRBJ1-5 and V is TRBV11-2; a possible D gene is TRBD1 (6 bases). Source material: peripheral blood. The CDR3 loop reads CASSRTDNQPQHF. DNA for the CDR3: TGTGCCAGCAGTCGGACAGATAATCAGCCCCAGCATTTT.